This passage covers 12 T cell receptor beta chains from one sample sequenced in a study of CD8 T cells in Susac syndrome (dated by TCRdb to between 2018 and 2021). The method was the immunoSEQ multiplex PCR assay. RNA was extracted using the RNeasy kit, and roughly 0.5 to 1 microgram was reverse transcribed with random hexamers. TCRdb handled the public reads itself, with Q25 trimming in fastp and clone calling in MiXCR, and kept productive beta chains. Identical CDR3 proteins give one entry, which carries the most common genes and DNA. The sample records some 180,000 distinct CDR3 sequences, roughly 94% of which are singletons. In total, the top ten clones hold more than 0.1% of the sample. The material sequenced was CD4+ T cells from PBMCs. The receptors were gathered from a human donor in good health.

The count of this clonotype is one. The rearrangement uses TRBV29-1 and TRBJ2-5; TRBD1 matches 7 bases. Germline CDR1 reads SQVTM; CDR2 reads ANQGSEA. This CDR3 comprises 12 residues. V shed 6 bases, J shed 3 bases, and the junction held 4 bases outside the gene matches. The DNA for the CDR3 is TGCAGCGTAGGGGACAGTAAAGAGACCCAGTACTTC. It specifies CSVGDSKETQYF.

The V call is TRBV18, the J call TRBJ2-3; D may match TRBD1 or TRBD2 (5 bases each). Trimming removed 5 bases from V and 2 bases from J, with 14 bases in between. This CDR3 has 15 residues. CDR1 and CDR2 (germline): KGHSH, LQKENI. CDR3 coding DNA: TGTGCCAGCTCAGTTTGGGACGCGAACACAGATACGCAGTATTTT. Translating gives CASSVWDANTDTQYF.

This clonotype occurred once. This chain uses TRBV24-1 with TRBJ1-2, with TRBD1 matching 9 bases. This CDR3 spans 15 amino acids. Germline loops: CDR1 KGHDR, CDR2 SFDVKD. Losses at the gene ends were 3 bases for V and 4 bases for J; bases not matched to a gene: 5. The CDR3 nucleotides are TGTGCCACCAGTGATCCGGGACAGGGTTCCTATGGCTACACCTTC. Translating it yields CATSDPGQGSYGYTF.

The genes are TRBV7-2 and TRBJ2-7; D unresolved. Per the germline V gene, CDR1 is SGHTA and CDR2 is FQGNSA. The V end lost 1 base, the J end lost 2 bases, and 6 bases lay between the germline ends. The CDR3 covers 13 residues. The CDR3 loop is CASSLDSAYEQYF. CDR3 bases: TGTGCCAGCAGCTTAGACAGTGCCTACGAGCAGTACTTC.

In nucleotides, the CDR3 is TGTGCCAGCAGGATCCTAAGCTTACCCACTGAAGCTTTCTTT. Translating it yields CASRILSLPTEAFF. The chain links TRBV12-3 or TRBV12-4 to TRBJ1-1; D not certain. V lost 6 bases, J lost 4 bases, and 15 bases lay in between. CDR3 length equals 14 residues.

The chain combines TRBV30 with TRBJ1-2; the D gene is possibly TRBD1 (6 bases). This CDR3 has 13 residues. Germline lookup yields CDR1 GTSNPN and CDR2 SVGIG (reference sequence). The V end was cut by 0 bases, the J end by 6 bases, with 11 bases between. In DNA, the CDR3 is TGTGCCTGGAGTGTACATACAGGGAATGGCTACACCTTC. Translation gives CAWSVHTGNGYTF.

The chain couples TRBV6-2 or TRBV6-3 to TRBJ2-5; 11 bases align to TRBD2. The length of the CDR3 is 16 residues. Trimming removed 3 bases from V and 5 bases from J; junction bases left unmatched: 8. Germline values: CDR1 MNHEY, CDR2 SVGEGT. CDR3 coding DNA: TGTGCCAGCAGTTATACCGTAGCGGGAGGGCGGGAGACCCAGTACTTC. It encodes CASSYTVAGGRETQYF.

V and J are TRBV20-1 and TRBJ2-1; a weak D match, TRBD2 (6 bases). Germline V gene data show CDR1 as DFQATT and CDR2 as SNEGSKA (reference sequence). Trimming stripped 3 bases from V and 0 bases from J, with 6 bases between. This CDR3 has 13 amino acids. The CDR3 coding sequence is TGCAGTGCTAGGACTAGCTCCTACAATGAGCAGTTCTTC. It translates to CSARTSSYNEQFF.

The CDR3 DNA reads as TGTGCCAGCACCCCACCTGGGTTCGGGGAGCTGTTTTTT. It specifies CASTPPGFGELFF. The V call is TRBV28, the J call TRBJ2-2; D unresolved. The CDR3 spans 13 residues. Germline V gives CDR1 MDHEN, CDR2 SYDVKM. The V end was cut by 7 bases, the J end by 7 bases, with 13 bases between.

The V call is TRBV30, the J call TRBJ2-1; D possibly uses TRBD1 or TRBD2 (5 bases each). Trimming removed 1 base from V and 6 bases from J, with 13 bases in between. CDR1 and CDR2 from the germline V gene are GTSNPN and SVGIG (reference sequence). The CDR3 extends over 14 amino acids. The CDR3: CAWSAGTATNEQFF. Here the CDR3 DNA reads TGTGCCTGGAGTGCCGGGACCGCCACCAATGAGCAGTTCTTC.

The CDR3 nucleotides read TGTGCCTGGAGTGTACAGACAGGGAATGAAAAACTGTTTTTT. It yields the protein CAWSVQTGNEKLFF. The chain combines TRBV30 with TRBJ1-4; 7 bases align to TRBD1. Germline V gene sequence: CDR1 GTSNPN, CDR2 SVGIG (reference sequence). CDR3 length: 14 amino acids. J gave up 5 bases and V 0 bases, and 3 bases lay outside the gene matches.

The rearrangement joins TRBV5-1 to TRBJ2-7; TRBD2 aligns across 9 bases. V lost 5 bases and J lost 7; bases outside the gene matches: 7. Germline CDR1 SGHRS, CDR2 YFSETQ. CDR3 size: 13 residues. In DNA form, the CDR3 reads TGCGCCAGCAGTTTGCGGGAGGGTAGGGAGCAGTACTTC. It is translated as CASSLREGREQYF. Full variable domain (remainder filled in from reference TRBV5-1 and TRBJ2-7): KAGVTQTPRYLIKTRGQQVTLSCSPISGHRSVSWYQQTPGQGLQFLFEYFSETQRNKGNFPGRFSGRQFSNSRSEMNVSTLELGDSALYLCASSLREGREQYFGPGTRLTVT.